Presented here are 21 T cell receptor beta chains from one specimen sequenced in a study of blood T cell repertoires in COVID-19. Produced via immunoSEQ multiplex PCR; TCRdb's table is partial and in-frame only. The table lists tens of thousands of clones, approximately 89% of them singletons. Source material: peripheral blood. The source of these receptors is a human donor in a cohort sampled during active COVID-19.

The rearrangement joins TRBV15 to TRBJ1-2, with 9 bases lining up with TRBD1. J was trimmed by 6 bases and V by 2 bases; bases with no gene match: 4. In germline, CDR1 is LNHNV, CDR2 YYDKDF (reference sequence). The CDR3 has 14 residues. CDR3 sequence (DNA): TGTGCCACCAGCAGATTAGACAGGGGGAATGGCTACACCTTC. It translates to CATSRLDRGNGYTF. The whole variable domain, filled in from reference TRBV15 and TRBJ1-2, reads DAMVIQNPRYQVTQFGKPVTLSCSQTLNHNVMYWYQQKSSQAPKLLFHYYDKDFNNEADTPDNFQSRRPNTSFCFLDIRSPGLGDTAMYLCATSRLDRGNGYTFGSGTRLTVV.

This clone was counted a single time. This chain links TRBV6-5 with TRBJ1-6; D uncertain. This CDR3 comprises 16 residues. The V end lost 4 bases, the J end lost 5 bases, and 15 bases lay between the germline ends. Germline values: CDR1 MNHEY, CDR2 SVGAGI. The CDR3 DNA reads TGTGCCAGCAGTTCAATATCCCGGGAAGATAATTCACCCCTCCACTTT. Its translation: CASSSISREDNSPLHF.

This rearrangement joins TRBV7-8 to TRBJ2-5; 10 bases agree with TRBD2. The CDR3 runs 17 residues. J was trimmed by 5 bases and V by 2 bases; bases with no gene match: 11. CDR1 SGHVS and CDR2 FQNEAQ come from the germline V gene. The CDR3 is CASSLRPSGGSGETQYF. Here the CDR3 DNA reads TGTGCCAGCAGCTTACGCCCTAGCGGGGGATCTGGGGAGACCCAGTACTTC.

V is TRBV30 and J is TRBJ2-7, with TRBD1 identical over 9 bases. Germline V gives CDR1 GTSNPN, CDR2 SVGIG (reference sequence). This CDR3 is built from 16 residues. V lost 5 bases to trimming and J lost 6 bases; unmatched junction nucleotides: 17. The CDR3 sequence: CAWSGTGTRGQGEQYF. The CDR3 coding sequence is TGTGCCTGGTCTGGGACAGGGACGCGGGGCCAGGGCGAGCAGTACTTC.

This sequence joins TRBV12-5 and TRBJ2-3; TRBD2 aligns across 7 bases. V gave up 5 bases and J gave up 2 bases; unmatched junction bases: 1. From germline, CDR1 is LGHNT and CDR2 FRNRAP. The CDR3 contains 13 residues. The CDR3 DNA sequence: TGTGCTAGTGGTCGGGACTACACAGATACGCAGTATTTT. Protein: CASGRDYTDTQYF.

The chain is built from TRBV30 and TRBJ1-2, with a possible D match to TRBD1 (6 bases). In germline, CDR1 is GTSNPN, CDR2 SVGIG (reference sequence). The CDR3 extends over 17 amino acids. The V gene lost 3 bases and the J gene lost 1 base, with 21 bases spanning the gap. The CDR3 DNA reads as TGTGCCTGGAGCCATCGGCAGGGGTTTGACGTTAACTATGGCTACACCTTC. The encoded protein is CAWSHRQGFDVNYGYTF.

V is TRBV27 and J is TRBJ1-1; no clear D. From germline, CDR1 is MNHEY and CDR2 SMNVEV (reference sequence). The V gene lost 4 bases and the J gene lost 0 bases, with 15 bases spanning the gap. CDR3 length: 16 residues. The CDR3 protein is CASSSPGGGLNTEAFF. In nucleotides, the CDR3 is TGTGCCAGCAGTTCCCCCGGAGGCGGTTTGAACACTGAAGCTTTCTTT.

This clone has just a few counts. The rearrangement uses TRBV7-9 and TRBJ1-4; D call uncertain. Germline CDR1 SEHNR, CDR2 FQNEAQ (reference sequence). Trimming took 5 bases from V and 7 from J, leaving 14 bases between them. The CDR3 is 14 amino acids. For the CDR3, the DNA is TGTGCCAGCAGCATCAGTGGGTCAGGTGAAAAACTGTTTTTT. It translates to CASSISGSGEKLFF. The variable domain in full, with the rest retrieved from reference TRBV7-9 and TRBJ1-4, is DTGVSQNPRHKITKRGQNVTFRCDPISEHNRLYWYRQTLGQGPEFLTYFQNEAQLEKSRLLSDRFSAERPKGSFSTLEIQRTEQGDSAMYLCASSISGSGEKLFFGSGTQLSVL.

The J gene is TRBJ2-1, the V gene TRBV5-1; D unclear. The CDR3 is 14 amino acids. The germline gives CDR1 SGHRS, CDR2 YFSETQ. Trimming stripped 0 bases from V and 8 bases from J, with 12 bases between. Here the CDR3 DNA reads TGCGCCAGCAGCTTGGAGGATGGCGGTGATGAGCAGTTCTTC. Protein sequence: CASSLEDGGDEQFF.

CDR3: CASSSYSGGNNEQFF. CDR3 nucleotide sequence: TGTGCCAGCAGCTCATATAGCGGGGGCAACAATGAGCAGTTCTTC. This chain uses TRBV7-6 with TRBJ2-1; 9 bases map to TRBD2. The V and J ends lost 4 bases and 5 bases, in that order; junction bases with no gene match: 6. The CDR3 has 15 amino acids. CDR1 is SGHVS and CDR2 is FNYEAQ in the germline V gene.

The chain links TRBV5-4 to TRBJ2-7; a weak D match, TRBD2 (5 bases). The ends were cut back, 3 bases at V and 4 bases at J, with 17 bases in the middle. This CDR3 has 15 amino acids. Germline-derived CDR1 and CDR2 are SGHNT and YYREEE (reference sequence). Written as DNA, the CDR3 is TGTGCCAGCAGCTCCCGCCGGGGAGTGGGGTACGAGCAGTACTTC. This gives the protein CASSSRRGVGYEQYF.

The chain uses TRBV6-4 and TRBJ2-3; 7 positions match TRBD2. With V trimmed by 0 bases and J by 5 bases, 8 bases remained unmatched. The CDR3 sequence is 16 residues long. CDR1 is MRHNA, CDR2 SNTAGT, per germline. As DNA, the CDR3 is TGTGCCAGCAGTGACTCAGCCGGGGAGGGCGGAGATACGCAGTATTTT. Translated: CASSDSAGEGGDTQYF.

The chain joins TRBV12-3 or TRBV12-4 to TRBJ1-2; 7 bases agree with TRBD1. The CDR3 has 13 amino acids. J was trimmed by 4 bases and V by 7 bases; bases with no gene match: 6. The chain's CDR3 is CASTSTGFYGYTF. The CDR3 DNA reads as TGTGCCAGCACCTCGACAGGGTTCTATGGCTACACCTTC.

Written as DNA, the CDR3 is TGTGCCTGGAGTGTACAGGGGGGTTTCAGCTCTGGAAACACCATATATTTT. As protein: CAWSVQGGFSSGNTIYF. The chain recombines TRBV30 with TRBJ1-3; 8 nucleotides agree with TRBD1. The ends lost 0 bases at V and 0 bases at J; junction bases unmatched: 7. This CDR3 region has 17 residues. Germline lookup yields CDR1 GTSNPN and CDR2 SVGIG (reference sequence).

Remarks on this clone: The same CDR3 can be traced to other DNA sequences in this sample. The chain joins TRBV19 to TRBJ1-5; no reliable D call. CDR3 length: 14 amino acids. V gave up 6 bases and J gave up 10 bases, with 19 bases separating them. Germline-derived CDR1 and CDR2 are LNHDA and SQIVND (reference sequence). The CDR3 sequence: CASSPGTSGQPQHF. The CDR3 DNA sequence: TGTGCCAGTAGCCCAGGAACTAGCGGGCAACCCCAGCATTTT.

This clone was counted between two and nine times. The chain carries TRBV2 and TRBJ1-2; the D gene is possibly TRBD1 (5 bases). The germline CDR1 and CDR2 sequences are SNHLY and FYNNEI. This CDR3 region has 13 residues. V was shortened by 5 bases and J by 4 bases, with 11 bases between the two germline ends. Written as DNA, the CDR3 is TGTGCCAGCAGTCTCAGGGTTAGCTATGGCTACACCTTC. As protein: CASSLRVSYGYTF.

V usage is TRBV5-1 and J usage is TRBJ2-1; D remains unclear. CDR3 size: 12 residues. V gave up 5 bases and J gave up 6 bases, with 9 bases separating them. Germline CDR1 is SGHRS and CDR2 is YFSETQ. DNA of the CDR3: TGCGCCAGCAGTAGTCTTGGCAATGAGCAGTTCTTC. Protein sequence: CASSSLGNEQFF.

This clone was observed a single time. V gene TRBV11-1 combines with J gene TRBJ2-1, with unresolved D. V lost 5 bases to trimming and J lost 4 bases, with 3 bases between them. Germline assignment: CDR1 SGHAT and CDR2 FQDESV (reference sequence). The CDR3 consists of 11 residues. DNA for the CDR3: TGTGCCAGCAGCCAATACAATGAGCAGTTCTTC. Residues: CASSQYNEQFF. Based on the CDR3 plus reference TRBV11-1 and TRBJ2-1, the full variable domain is EAEVAQSPRYKITEKSQAVAFWCDPISGHATLYWYRQILGQGPELLVQFQDESVVDDSQLPKDRFSAERLKGVDSTLKIQPAELGDSAMYLCASSQYNEQFFGPGTRLTVL.

The rearrangement joins TRBV19 to TRBJ2-5; possible D gene TRBD2, 7 bases. The CDR3 sequence is 15 residues long. Trimming removed 8 bases at V and 5 bases at J, with 21 bases between. Germline loops: CDR1 LNHDA, CDR2 SQIVND (reference sequence). The DNA of the CDR3 is TGTGCCAGTGGGTTCGGGGGGCGGCGTAGCGAGACCCAGTACTTC. Its translation is CASGFGGRRSETQYF.

The V gene is TRBV6-1, the J gene TRBJ1-5, with a tentative D call TRBD1 (5 bases). Germline CDR1 and CDR2: MNHNS and SASEGT. V shed 6 bases and J shed 2 bases, with 8 bases lying between them. CDR3 length: 13 amino acids. The CDR3 region is CASRRGGNQPQHF. CDR3 DNA sequence: TGTGCCAGCAGAAGGGGTGGCAATCAGCCCCAGCATTTT.

This clone has just a few counts. The CDR3 coding sequence is TGTGCCAGTAGGGTTACAGGGGGCGTGAATGGCTACACCTTC. Translated, it gives CASRVTGGVNGYTF. The rearrangement links TRBV19 to TRBJ1-2; 9 bases match TRBD1. The J segment lost 6 bases and the V segment lost 6 bases, leaving 8 bases of the junction unmatched. Per the germline V gene, CDR1 is LNHDA and CDR2 is SQIVND (reference sequence). CDR3 length equals 14 residues. Drawing the rest from reference TRBV19 and TRBJ1-2, the complete variable domain is DGGITQSPKYLFRKEGQNVTLSCEQNLNHDAMYWYRQDPGQGLRLIYYSQIVNDFQKGDIAEGYSVSREKKESFPLTVTSAQKNPTAFYLCASRVTGGVNGYTFGSGTRLTVV.